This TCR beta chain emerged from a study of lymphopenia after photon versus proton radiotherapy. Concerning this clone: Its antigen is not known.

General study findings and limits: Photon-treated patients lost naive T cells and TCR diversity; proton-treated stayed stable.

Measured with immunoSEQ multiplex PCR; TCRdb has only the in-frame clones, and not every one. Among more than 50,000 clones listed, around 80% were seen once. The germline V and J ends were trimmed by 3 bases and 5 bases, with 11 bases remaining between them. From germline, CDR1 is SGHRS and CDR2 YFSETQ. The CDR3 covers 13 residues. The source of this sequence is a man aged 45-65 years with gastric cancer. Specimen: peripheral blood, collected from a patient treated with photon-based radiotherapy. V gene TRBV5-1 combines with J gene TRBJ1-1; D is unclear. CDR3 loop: CASSWGGGTEAFF. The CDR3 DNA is TGCGCCAGCAGCTGGGGAGGAGGGACTGAAGCTTTCTTT.